This T cell receptor beta chain was sequenced for a study of CD8 T cells in Susac syndrome. Reverse transcription used about 0.45 to 1 ug RNA and random hexamers. Via MiXCR, TCRdb re-called the immunoSEQ multiplex PCR reads, giving one row per CDR3 protein. In the table there are 150,000 to 200,000 distinct CDR3 sequences, 90% to 95% of which are singletons. The germline V and J ends were trimmed by 7 bases and 0 bases, with 9 bases remaining between them. The CDR3 is 12 amino acids. The germline CDR1 and CDR2 sequences are SQVTM and ANQGSEA. This sequence originates from a human donor in good health. The source material was CD4+ T cells from PBMCs. The rearrangement uses TRBV29-1 and TRBJ1-1, with D perhaps matching TRBD1 (5 bases). In DNA form, the CDR3 reads TGCAGCGCCCAGGGTCTGAACACTGAAGCTTTCTTT. Its translation: CSAQGLNTEAFF.